What follows is one T cell receptor (beta chain) and its context. Antigen: not known. This sample stems from a study of cytomegalovirus exposure and HLA in healthy donors. The study's findings and limits: The classifier was said to identify cytomegalovirus status with high specificity and sensitivity. Later analysis showed most CMV-associated TCR beta chains appearing HLA-restricted.

PCR employed 60 Vbeta and 13 Jbeta primers. Measured with immunoSEQ multiplex PCR; TCRdb has only the in-frame clones, and not every one. The sample contains about 200,000 clones, roughly four fifths of which appear only once. V was trimmed by 3 bases and J by 7 bases, leaving 9 bases between them. Germline values: CDR1 MDHEN, CDR2 SYDVKM. This CDR3 has 13 amino acids. The origin of this receptor is a girl aged 5 to 17 in good health and CMV-seronegative. Material: PBMCs. The V gene is TRBV28, the J gene TRBJ1-4; tentative D call: TRBD1 (6 bases). DNA for the CDR3: TGTGCCAGCAGTTTTTCAGGGGCTGAAAAACTGTTTTTT. This translates into CASSFSGAEKLFF.